This entry describes one T cell receptor beta chain. The antigen is undetermined. In each case, RNA was isolated and then reverse transcribed into cDNA as the sequencing template. Profiling relied on immunoSEQ multiplex PCR, and the TCRdb table lists in-frame clones only, not all of them. The table lists 120,000 or so clones, 50% to 60% of them singletons. This record belongs to a study of CD8+ T cells in alopecia areata. Germline V lookup: CDR1 SGHNT, CDR2 YYREEE (reference sequence). There are 13 residues in the CDR3. J lost 3 bases, V lost 4 bases, and 4 bases had no gene match. Broader study findings: Scalp repertoires also include resident alphabeta T cells from normal skin.

Collected material from alopecia areata patients comprised lesional scalp punch biopsies and peripheral blood. The receptor was derived from a human donor with alopecia areata. Sequencing used CD4+ T cells sorted from blood, obtained at week 0. V gene TRBV5-4 combines with J gene TRBJ2-7; 7 nucleotides align to TRBD1. CDR3 coding DNA: TGTGCCAGCAGCCCTGGGACAGTCTACGAGCAGTACTTC. It encodes CASSPGTVYEQYF.